The 23 T cell receptor beta chains given below trace back to one sample, sequenced in a study of PD-1 blockade in mismatch repair-deficient tumors. This table comes from immunoSEQ multiplex PCR, and its TCRdb copy is limited to in-frame clones, with some not included. The sample has 40,000 to 60,000 clones, approximately 84% seen once. Sequences were derived from peripheral blood, sampled approximately 18 weeks after starting pembrolizumab. The receptor set was obtained from an adult with mismatch repair-deficient cancer.

The chain links TRBV6-5 to TRBJ2-3, with 7 bases aligning to TRBD2. The CDR3 loop spans 14 amino acids. J lost 6 bases, V lost 5 bases, and 8 bases had no gene match. Germline CDR1 MNHEY, CDR2 SVGAGI. The chain's CDR3 is CASSRTSLRDTQYF. The CDR3 nucleotides are TGTGCCAGCAGTCGGACTAGTTTGAGGGATACGCAGTATTTT.

The J gene is TRBJ2-7, the V gene TRBV28; TRBD2 agrees at 14 bases. Germline CDR1 MDHEN, CDR2 SYDVKM. CDR3 length: 19 amino acids. Losses at the gene ends were 8 bases for V and 5 bases for J; bases not matched to a gene: 20. CDR3 in DNA: TGTGCCAGCGGTCTGCGGGGGTCGGGGACTAGCGGGAGATTCGACGAGCAGTACTTC. It specifies CASGLRGSGTSGRFDEQYF. The entire variable domain, with the rest obtained from reference TRBV28 and TRBJ2-7, is as follows: DVKVTQSSRYLVKRTGEKVFLECVQDMDHENMFWYRQDPGLGLRLIYFSYDVKMKEKGDIPEGYSVSREKKERFSLILESASTNQTSMYLCASGLRGSGTSGRFDEQYFGPGTRLTVT.

This clone was recorded a few times. This chain uses TRBV29-1 with TRBJ2-5, with D possibly matching TRBD2 (5 bases). Trimming took off 3 bases at V and 5 bases at J, with 10 bases between the two ends. The CDR3 runs 12 residues. Germline values: CDR1 SQVTM, CDR2 ANQGSEA. CDR3 sequence reads: CSVEDSGETQYF. The CDR3 DNA is TGCAGCGTTGAGGACTCGGGGGAGACCCAGTACTTC.

The genes are TRBV27 and TRBJ2-3; D may match TRBD1 or TRBD2 (6 bases each). CDR3 length: 17 amino acids. Trimming removed 2 bases from V and 6 bases from J, with 21 bases in between. Germline assignment: CDR1 MNHEY and CDR2 SMNVEV (reference sequence). The CDR3 DNA reads TGTGCCAGCAGTTTAAATGTCCGGGGGCAGGAGGAGGATACGCAGTATTTT. Translated: CASSLNVRGQEEDTQYF.

V and J are TRBV6-6 and TRBJ1-5; 11 bases line up with TRBD1. Germline loops: CDR1 MNHNY, CDR2 SVGAGI (reference sequence). Trimming took 7 bases from V and 4 from J; bases not matched to a gene: 6. This CDR3 has 15 residues. The CDR3 region is CASKRGDRGNQPQHF. Here the CDR3 DNA reads TGTGCCAGCAAAAGAGGGGACAGGGGGAATCAGCCCCAGCATTTT.

This chain's CDR3 is CASTGGYLRTNEKLFF. The DNA of the CDR3 is TGTGCCAGCACGGGGGGATACCTTCGGACTAATGAAAAACTGTTTTTT. The chain links TRBV6-6 to TRBJ1-4, with D tentatively TRBD1 (5 bases). This CDR3 is 16 amino acids long. The germline V gene encodes CDR1 MNHNY and CDR2 SVGAGI (reference sequence). With 7 bases removed from V and 2 bases from J, the gap between germline ends came to 17 bases.

This rearrangement joins TRBV19 to TRBJ2-2, with D perhaps matching TRBD2 (6 bases). CDR3 length: 14 residues. Germline CDR1 LNHDA, CDR2 SQIVND (reference sequence). Trimming left V 3 bases short and J 5 bases short, with 10 bases between. CDR3 residues: CASSIIGTTGELFF. The CDR3 DNA sequence: TGTGCCAGTAGTATTATCGGGACTACCGGGGAGCTGTTTTTT.

V gene TRBV6-6 combines with J gene TRBJ1-2; TRBD1 might be the D (5 bases). V was clipped by 6 bases and J by 8 bases, with 19 bases between them. The CDR3 consists of 14 residues. Looked up from germline, CDR1 is MNHNY and CDR2 is SVGAGI (reference sequence). The CDR3 reads CASRPTGTLRGYTF. The CDR3 bases are TGTGCCAGCAGACCTACCGGGACTTTGAGGGGCTACACCTTC.

The chain carries TRBV9 and TRBJ2-1; the match to TRBD2 covers 12 bases. Germline CDR1 SGDLS, CDR2 YYNGEE. CDR3 length: 18 amino acids. V lost 3 bases and J lost 0; bases outside the gene matches: 7. CDR3 DNA: TGTGCCAGCAGCGGGACTAGCGGGAATTCGGGCTCCTACAATGAGCAGTTCTTC. This translates into CASSGTSGNSGSYNEQFF.

The rearrangement joins TRBV7-6 to TRBJ2-2; D not certain. Trimming pared 8 bases from V and 4 bases from J, leaving 11 bases between. Germline CDR1 reads SGHVS; CDR2 reads FNYEAQ. The CDR3 spans 13 residues. CDR3 sequence (DNA): TGTGCCAGCGGAAGGACGATCACCGGGGAGCTGTTTTTT. This sequence encodes CASGRTITGELFF.

The chain recombines TRBV9 with TRBJ2-3, with D perhaps given as TRBD1 or TRBD2 (5 bases each). V lost 4 bases and J 3 bases, leaving 15 bases between the germline ends. CDR3 length equals 15 residues. Germline CDR1 SGDLS, CDR2 YYNGEE. The CDR3 is CASSPWGSLTDTQYF. CDR3 sequence (DNA): TGTGCCAGCAGCCCGTGGGGGAGTCTGACAGATACGCAGTATTTT.

Comments on this clone: A far more abundant clone sits one base away, making this likely a read error. This chain's CDR3 is CASSQRVTPGETGEQFF. The CDR3 DNA follows: TGTGCCAGCAGCCAACGGGTAACCCCCGGGGAGACCGGTGAGCAGTTCTTC. The gene calls are TRBV4-2 and TRBJ2-1; D might be TRBD2 (5 bases). The CDR3 contains 17 residues. Germline CDR1 and CDR2: LGHNA and YNFKEQ. V lost 2 bases, J lost 9 bases, and 23 bases lay in between.

This sequence joins TRBV7-3 and TRBJ2-5; D ambiguous. Germline values: CDR1 SGHTA, CDR2 FQGTGA. This CDR3 spans 13 amino acids. Between the trimmed V and J ends, which lost 1 base and 5 bases, there was a span of 8 bases. The DNA of the CDR3 is TGTGCCAGCAGCTTAAATCCCCGGGAGACCCAGTACTTC. Encoded protein: CASSLNPRETQYF.

This chain connects TRBV7-8 to TRBJ2-5; 7 nucleotides match TRBD2. The CDR3 extends over 14 amino acids. V shed 5 bases and J 5 bases; nucleotides not matched to a gene: 8. Germline CDR1 and CDR2: SGHVS and FQNEAQ. CDR3 DNA: TGTGCCAGCAGCCCGACGACTAGCACCGAGACCCAGTACTTC. It yields the protein CASSPTTSTETQYF.

The chain combines TRBV2 with TRBJ1-1; possible D gene TRBD1, 5 bases. The germline V gene has CDR1 SNHLY and CDR2 FYNNEI. The V end lost 7 bases, the J end lost 6 bases, and 18 bases lay between the germline ends. The CDR3 runs 14 residues. CDR3 sequence reads: CASNAQGYRAEAFF. CDR3 DNA sequence: TGTGCCAGCAATGCCCAGGGCTACCGGGCTGAAGCTTTCTTT.

The chain recombines TRBV4-2 with TRBJ2-1; D is unresolved. Germline V gene sequence: CDR1 LGHNA, CDR2 YNFKEQ. Trimming left V 0 bases short and J 0 bases short, with 12 bases between. CDR3 length: 17 residues. This CDR3 is CASSQDGLDLSYNEQFF. The CDR3 DNA sequence: TGTGCCAGCAGCCAAGACGGATTGGACCTCTCCTACAATGAGCAGTTCTTC.

This clone came up once. The rearrangement uses TRBV5-1 and TRBJ2-7; D remains ambiguous. The V end lost 3 bases, the J end lost 0 bases, and 28 bases lay between the germline ends. The CDR3 has 20 amino acids. In germline, CDR1 is SGHRS, CDR2 YFSETQ. DNA of the CDR3: TGCGCCAGCAGCTCGACCCTCCCCGGGCTAGGCGAGATCTTCTCCTACGAGCAGTACTTC. Amino acids: CASSSTLPGLGEIFSYEQYF.

V gene TRBV30 combines with J gene TRBJ1-3; D unresolved. Germline V gene data show CDR1 as GTSNPN and CDR2 as SVGIG (reference sequence). The CDR3 totals 13 residues. The V end lost 3 bases, the J end lost 9 bases, and 15 bases lay between the germline ends. CDR3 DNA: TGTGCCTGGAGACCCAGTTCTGACGGCACCATATATTTT. This encodes CAWRPSSDGTIYF.

The CDR3 is CASSSLQGGTDTQYF. The CDR3 DNA reads TGTGCCAGCAGCTCCCTCCAGGGAGGCACAGATACGCAGTATTTT. This chain uses TRBV7-3 with TRBJ2-3, with D tentatively TRBD1 or TRBD2 (5 bases each). V lost 4 bases, J lost 1 base, and 12 bases lay in between. The CDR3 extends over 15 amino acids. Germline CDR1 and CDR2: SGHTA and FQGTGA.

The gene calls are TRBV7-9 and TRBJ2-3, with TRBD2 identical over 12 bases. The J segment lost 4 bases and the V segment lost 4 bases, leaving 12 bases of the junction unmatched. The germline V gene has CDR1 SEHNR and CDR2 FQNEAQ (reference sequence). CDR3 length equals 18 residues. The DNA for the CDR3 is TGTGCCAGCAGCTACTACTATCAGACTAGCGGGAGTGCAGATACGCAGTATTTT. Encoded protein: CASSYYYQTSGSADTQYF.

The chain carries TRBV6-1 and TRBJ2-3; 12 bases align to TRBD2. Germline loops: CDR1 MNHNS, CDR2 SASEGT. The trim removed 4 bases at V and 3 bases at J, leaving 5 bases unmatched. The CDR3 runs 16 residues. The CDR3 reads CASSGASGRATDTQYF. The CDR3 DNA reads as TGTGCCAGCAGTGGAGCTAGCGGGAGGGCAACAGATACGCAGTATTTT.

The chain is built from TRBV6-6 and TRBJ1-2; D is perhaps TRBD1 (6 bases). Trimming shortened V by 5 bases and J by 4 bases, and 14 bases separated the two germline ends. The V gene's germline CDR1 is MNHNY and CDR2 SVGAGI (reference sequence). The CDR3 contains 14 residues. This chain's CDR3 is CASSTGLTGYGYTF. In DNA, the CDR3 is TGTGCCAGCAGTACAGGGCTAACTGGCTATGGCTACACCTTC.

V gene TRBV6-1 combines with J gene TRBJ1-1, with D possibly being TRBD1 (5 bases). The CDR3 sequence is 12 residues long. Trimming pared 4 bases from V and 7 bases from J, leaving 10 bases between. Germline values: CDR1 MNHNS, CDR2 SASEGT. The CDR3 sequence: CASSARRGEAFF. The CDR3 nucleotides read TGTGCCAGCAGTGCGAGGAGGGGTGAAGCTTTCTTT.